A single sample gave rise to the 22 T cell receptor beta chains below, sequenced in a study of blood T cell repertoires in COVID-19. Repertoires were generated with immunoSEQ multiplex PCR, while TCRdb's copy carries only in-frame clones and drops some. The sample shows fewer than 70,000 clones, about 88% of them seen only once. The sequencing input was peripheral blood. These receptors were obtained from a man aged 50 to 60 with active COVID-19.

The chain employs TRBV25-1 and TRBJ2-5; TRBD2 agrees at 11 bases. Germline V lookup: CDR1 MGHDK, CDR2 SYGVNS. CDR3 length: 14 amino acids. The trim removed 6 bases at V and 4 bases at J, leaving 4 bases unmatched. The CDR3 nucleotides read TGTGCCAGCAGACCGACTAGCGGGGCAGAGACCCAGTACTTC. As protein: CASRPTSGAETQYF.

CDR3 coding DNA: TGCGCCAGCAGCGGGTCGGGACAGGGGACCTACAATGAGCAGTTCTTC. Residues: CASSGSGQGTYNEQFF. This chain connects TRBV5-1 to TRBJ2-1; 10 bases align to TRBD1. This CDR3 contains 16 residues. Germline assignment: CDR1 SGHRS and CDR2 YFSETQ. After removal of 4 bases from V and 2 bases from J, the junction contained 6 bases not matched to a gene.

The CDR3 DNA follows: TGTGCCAGCAGACAAGGAGACAGGGGGCGGATCACTGAAGCTTTCTTT. Translating it yields CASRQGDRGRITEAFF. This chain connects TRBV7-3 to TRBJ1-1, with TRBD1 identical over 10 bases. V shed 6 bases, J shed 4 bases, and the junction held 11 bases outside the gene matches. This CDR3 is built from 16 residues. Germline V gene data show CDR1 as SGHTA and CDR2 as FQGTGA. Complete variable domain (other parts from reference TRBV7-3 and TRBJ1-1): GAGVSQTPSNKVTEKGKYVELRCDPISGHTALYWYRQSLGQGPEFLIYFQGTGAADDSGLPNDRFFAVRPEGSVSTLKIQRTERGDSAVYLCASRQGDRGRITEAFFGQGTRLTVV.

The chain employs TRBV4-2 and TRBJ1-6; 8 nucleotides agree with TRBD1. V lost 0 bases and J lost 6; bases outside the gene matches: 1. The CDR3 is 15 amino acids. Germline V gene lookup returns CDR1 LGHNA and CDR2 YNFKEQ. The CDR3 loop reads CASSQEDRGNSPLHF. As DNA, the CDR3 is TGTGCCAGCAGCCAAGAAGACAGGGGTAATTCACCCCTCCACTTT.

The chain couples TRBV5-1 to TRBJ1-5; D may be TRBD1 (5 bases). Germline V gives CDR1 SGHRS, CDR2 YFSETQ. The V end was cut by 0 bases, the J end by 6 bases, with 13 bases between. The CDR3 consists of 15 residues. The CDR3 is CASSLVSGQGQPQHF. Here the CDR3 DNA reads TGCGCCAGCAGCTTGGTGTCAGGACAAGGTCAGCCCCAGCATTTT.

This chain connects TRBV5-1 to TRBJ2-7, with a weak D call TRBD1 (5 bases). The CDR3 covers 14 residues. CDR1 is SGHRS, CDR2 YFSETQ, per germline. Trimming took off 2 bases at V and 5 bases at J, with 14 bases between the two ends. CDR3 nucleotides: TGCGCCAGCAGCTTAGACCAGGGTACCGACGAGCAGTACTTC. Translation: CASSLDQGTDEQYF.

V and J are TRBV3-1 (or the pseudogene TRBV3-2) and TRBJ2-3; 11 nucleotides line up with TRBD2. Germline-derived CDR1 and CDR2 are LGHDT and YNNKEL (reference sequence). The CDR3 consists of 16 residues. V dropped 3 bases and J dropped 4; count of bases not matched to a gene: 6. CDR3 amino acids: CASSQSVAGGPDTQYF. In nucleotides, the CDR3 is TGTGCCAGCAGCCAGTCAGTAGCGGGGGGGCCAGATACGCAGTATTTT.

V gene TRBV11-2 combines with J gene TRBJ2-4; D uncertain. V was pared by 1 base and J by 1 base, with 8 bases between. Per the germline V gene, CDR1 is SGHAT and CDR2 is FQNNGV. CDR3 size: 15 residues. For the CDR3, the DNA is TGTGCCAGCAGCTTAGGACACCCGGCCAAAAACATTCAGTACTTC. The encoded protein is CASSLGHPAKNIQYF.

This chain uses TRBV7-2 with TRBJ2-7, with 8 bases fitting TRBD2. The V and J ends lost 2 bases and 2 bases, in that order; junction bases with no gene match: 8. CDR1 is SGHTA and CDR2 is FQGNSA in the germline V gene. The CDR3 consists of 16 residues. Here the CDR3 reads CASSLSQRGLAYEQYF. CDR3 DNA sequence: TGTGCCAGCAGCTTAAGTCAGCGGGGGTTAGCCTACGAGCAGTACTTC. Filled out from reference TRBV7-2 and TRBJ2-7, the complete variable domain reads GAGVSQSPSNKVTEKGKDVELRCDPISGHTALYWYRQSLGQGLEFLIYFQGNSAPDKSGLPSDRFSAERTGGSVSTLTIQRTQQEDSAVYLCASSLSQRGLAYEQYFGPGTRLTVT.

This clone showed up just a few times. The chain combines TRBV19 with TRBJ1-5, with D perhaps TRBD1 (6 bases). Germline-derived CDR1 and CDR2 are LNHDA and SQIVND (reference sequence). The V gene lost 6 bases and the J gene lost 0 bases, with 12 bases spanning the gap. The CDR3 consists of 15 residues. CDR3 region: CASRWTVYSNQPQHF. As DNA, the CDR3 is TGTGCCAGTAGATGGACAGTCTATAGCAATCAGCCCCAGCATTTT.

The table lists this clone with a count of one. This chain connects TRBV30 to TRBJ2-5; no firm D call. Germline values: CDR1 GTSNPN, CDR2 SVGIG (reference sequence). The CDR3 length is 13 residues. The V end was cut by 3 bases, the J end by 5 bases, with 13 bases between. DNA for the CDR3: TGTGCCTGGAGCCACGGGTCCCCGGAGACCCAGTACTTC. It specifies CAWSHGSPETQYF.

The rearrangement joins TRBV20-1 to TRBJ1-2, with D possibly being TRBD1 (5 bases). The CDR3 spans 13 residues. Germline V lookup: CDR1 DFQATT, CDR2 SNEGSKA (reference sequence). The V end was cut by 3 bases, the J end by 3 bases, with 11 bases between. In DNA form, the CDR3 reads TGCAGTGCTAGTTCCTGGGGCGACTATGGCTACACCTTC. Amino acids: CSASSWGDYGYTF.

The CDR3 spells CASRTGLTNTGELFF. The CDR3 DNA sequence: TGTGCCAGCAGAACGGGACTAACGAACACCGGGGAGCTGTTTTTT. This chain joins TRBV7-2 and TRBJ2-2, with 7 bases matching TRBD2. The CDR3 contains 15 residues. Germline V gene sequence: CDR1 SGHTA, CDR2 FQGNSA. Losses at the gene ends were 6 bases for V and 0 bases for J; bases not matched to a gene: 4.

The J gene is TRBJ2-7, the V gene TRBV6-6, with D possibly matching TRBD2 (6 bases). The germline gives CDR1 MNHNY, CDR2 SVGAGI (reference sequence). Deletions cut 7 bases from V and 4 bases from J, with 20 bases between. The CDR3 is 15 amino acids. The CDR3 DNA reads TGTGCCAGCAACCCAGCGGGTTTAAATGTTTACGAGCAGTACTTC. Its translation: CASNPAGLNVYEQYF.

The chain employs TRBV6-2 or TRBV6-3 and TRBJ2-7, with 7 bases that match TRBD1. Germline CDR1 reads MNHEY; CDR2 reads SVGEGT. This CDR3 has 17 amino acids. With 3 bases clipped from V and 3 bases from J, the junction kept 14 bases outside the gene matches. The CDR3 here is CASSYGDRDSYFYEQYF. The DNA for the CDR3 is TGTGCCAGCAGTTATGGGGACCGGGACAGCTACTTCTACGAGCAGTACTTC.

The sample holds one count of this clone. V usage is TRBV5-6 and J usage is TRBJ1-6; 8 bases align to TRBD1. The CDR3 spans 16 residues. Unmatched junction bases numbered 4, after V lost 4 bases and J lost 1 base. The V gene's germline CDR1 is SGHDT and CDR2 YYEEEE. The CDR3 DNA reads TGTGCCAGCAGCACTAGACAGGGGTCCTATAATTCACCCCTCCACTTT. Its translation is CASSTRQGSYNSPLHF.

The chain is built from TRBV5-4 and TRBJ2-3; TRBD1 matches 7 bases. This CDR3 has 15 residues. The trim removed 4 bases at V and 6 bases at J, leaving 11 bases unmatched. CDR1 and CDR2 from the germline V gene are SGHNT and YYREEE (reference sequence). CDR3 sequence: CASSRTQGEQDTQYF. The CDR3 coding sequence is TGTGCCAGCAGCCGAACTCAGGGGGAACAGGATACGCAGTATTTT. The whole variable domain, remainder taken from reference TRBV5-4 and TRBJ2-3, is ETGVTQSPTHLIKTRGQQVTLRCSSQSGHNTVSWYQQALGQGPQFIFQYYREEENGRGNFPPRFSGLQFPNYSSELNVNALELDDSALYLCASSRTQGEQDTQYFGPGTRLTVL.

The chain joins TRBV25-1 to TRBJ2-7, with a weak D call TRBD1 (6 bases). Trimming cost V 4 bases and J 2 bases, with 9 bases left between them. Germline V gives CDR1 MGHDK, CDR2 SYGVNS. The CDR3 sequence is 13 residues long. The CDR3 loop reads CASSGGTTYEQYF. In nucleotides, the CDR3 is TGTGCCAGCAGTGGGGGGACAACCTACGAGCAGTACTTC.

This chain joins TRBV6-5 and TRBJ2-7, with 10 bases lining up with TRBD1. Germline CDR1 and CDR2: MNHEY and SVGAGI. V shed 6 bases and J 10 bases; nucleotides not matched to a gene: 6. The CDR3 runs 12 residues. The CDR3 coding sequence is TGTGCCAGCAGGGGGACAGGGGAAAGTCAGTACTTC. The encoded protein is CASRGTGESQYF.

The V and J genes are TRBV29-1 and TRBJ2-5; 10 bases are a match to TRBD2. Germline CDR1 is SQVTM and CDR2 is ANQGSEA. The CDR3 totals 16 residues. The ends lost 3 bases at V and 2 bases at J; junction bases unmatched: 9. In nucleotides, the CDR3 is TGCAGCGTTGACCTTTTAGCGGGGGGATCACAAGAGACCCAGTACTTC. Translation gives CSVDLLAGGSQETQYF.

This chain links TRBV7-3 with TRBJ2-7, with a weak D call TRBD1 (6 bases). Germline V gives CDR1 SGHTA, CDR2 FQGTGA. Trimming shortened V by 0 bases and J by 7 bases, and 10 bases separated the two germline ends. This CDR3 is built from 13 residues. CDR3 sequence reads: CASSLTAGEEQYF. The CDR3 bases are TGTGCCAGCAGCTTAACTGCAGGGGAAGAGCAGTACTTC.

The J gene is TRBJ1-1, the V gene TRBV19; 9 nucleotides agree with TRBD1. The CDR3 sequence is 14 residues long. Germline V CDR1 and CDR2: LNHDA, SQIVND (reference sequence). After removal of 6 bases from V and 0 bases from J, the junction contained 2 bases not matched to a gene. The CDR3 bases are TGTGCCAGTAGCTGGACAGGGGTGAACACTGAAGCTTTCTTT. Protein product: CASSWTGVNTEAFF.